Shown below are 31 T cell receptor beta chains from a single sample sequenced in a study of T cells after posttransplantation cyclophosphamide. Assay used: immunoSEQ multiplex PCR; TCRdb lists only in-frame clones, some missing. The sample includes some 14,000 clones, 76% of them seen just once. The specimen sequenced was memory CD4+ T cells sorted from PBMCs. These receptors came from a man in his forties or fifties.

DNA of the CDR3: TGTGCCAGCAGCTTGGGGCGGGAGAAGCAGTTCTTC. Its translation: CASSLGREKQFF. The chain combines TRBV5-6 with TRBJ2-1; 7 nucleotides line up with TRBD2. Germline V CDR1 and CDR2: SGHDT, YYEEEE. This CDR3 is built from 12 residues. With V trimmed by 0 bases and J by 11 bases, 2 bases remained unmatched.

The rearrangement uses TRBV15 and TRBJ1-1; 9 bases match TRBD1. CDR3 length: 13 residues. Germline V gives CDR1 LNHNV, CDR2 YYDKDF (reference sequence). Germline trimming cut 4 bases from V and 10 bases from J; bases unmatched to any gene: 7. CDR3 residues: CATSTRDRDAAFF. CDR3 nucleotide sequence: TGTGCCACCAGCACCCGGGACAGGGATGCAGCTTTCTTT.

The gene calls are TRBV5-4 and TRBJ2-1; the D gene is possibly TRBD1 (6 bases). V lost 9 bases and J 0 bases, leaving 19 bases between the germline ends. The CDR3 runs 16 residues. Germline V lookup: CDR1 SGHNT, CDR2 YYREEE (reference sequence). This CDR3 is CATLNRGKSSYNEQFF. CDR3 coding DNA: TGTGCCACCCTGAATAGGGGGAAGTCCTCCTACAATGAGCAGTTCTTC.

This clone has only a few counts. The same CDR3 arises from other DNA sequences in this sample as well. The chain is built from TRBV19 and TRBJ2-1, with D unclear. V lost 3 bases and J lost 4, with 7 bases in between. CDR3 size: 13 residues. CDR1 and CDR2 from the germline V gene are LNHDA and SQIVND (reference sequence). The DNA for the CDR3 is TGTGCCAGTAGTATTCAACTTTACAATGAGCAGTTCTTC. Protein sequence: CASSIQLYNEQFF.

This rearrangement joins TRBV4-1 to TRBJ2-3; TRBD2 aligns across 11 bases. The CDR3 length is 19 residues. Germline V lookup: CDR1 MGHRA, CDR2 YSYEKL. Trimming took 0 bases from V and 6 from J; bases not matched to a gene: 14. The CDR3 DNA is TGCGCCAGCAGCCAAGAAGGATGGGCTTTAGCGGGAGGGGGTGATACGCAGTATTTT. As protein: CASSQEGWALAGGGDTQYF.

This chain's CDR3 is CASSLVASTDTQYF. CDR3 nucleotide sequence: TGTGCCAGCAGCTTAGTGGCTAGCACAGATACGCAGTATTTT. The chain links TRBV7-3 to TRBJ2-3; no reliable D call. V shed 2 bases and J shed 0 bases, with 6 bases lying between them. CDR3 length: 14 amino acids. The V gene's germline CDR1 is SGHTA and CDR2 FQGTGA. Using reference TRBV7-3 and TRBJ2-3 for the parts outside the CDR3, the full variable domain is GAGVSQTPSNKVTEKGKYVELRCDPISGHTALYWYRQSLGQGPEFLIYFQGTGAADDSGLPNDRFFAVRPEGSVSTLKIQRTERGDSAVYLCASSLVASTDTQYFGPGTRLTVL.

Note on this clone: One junction end does not reproduce the germline sequence, and a read error may be involved. Other nucleotide sequences from this sample produce the same CDR3. V and J are TRBV6-5 and TRBJ1-6; perhaps TRBD1 as D (5 bases). Germline loops: CDR1 MNHEY, CDR2 SVGAGI. CDR3 size: 15 residues. The CDR3 sequence is CASSYRGHYNSPLHF. CDR3 DNA: TGTGCCAGCAGTTACAGAGGACACTATAATTCCCCCCTCCACTTT.

The chain joins TRBV6-1 to TRBJ2-3; maybe TRBD2 (8 bases). The CDR3 covers 15 residues. The germline gives CDR1 MNHNS, CDR2 SASEGT. V was shortened by 4 bases and J by 5 bases, with 16 bases between the two germline ends. CDR3 sequence (DNA): TGTGCCAGCAGTGGGAGGGGGCTAGCGGGAGATACGCAGTATTTT. It is translated as CASSGRGLAGDTQYF.

The V gene is TRBV25-1, the J gene TRBJ2-1, with 9 bases lining up with TRBD2. The CDR3 runs to 15 residues. The V and J ends lost 3 bases and 6 bases, in that order; junction bases with no gene match: 6. The germline gives CDR1 MGHDK, CDR2 SYGVNS. The CDR3 sequence: CASSEVGLAGNEQFF. CDR3 nucleotide sequence: TGTGCCAGCAGTGAGGTGGGACTAGCTGGCAATGAGCAGTTCTTC.

The rearrangement joins TRBV2 to TRBJ2-7, with a tentative D call TRBD2 (5 bases). CDR3 size: 15 residues. V was trimmed by 0 bases and J by 3 bases, leaving 12 bases between them. Germline lookup yields CDR1 SNHLY and CDR2 FYNNEI. The CDR3 region has the DNA TGTGCCAGCAGTGAAGCGGACGCCGGGGTCTACGAGCAGTACTTC. Its translation is CASSEADAGVYEQYF.

This clone was observed a few times. This chain connects TRBV6-5 to TRBJ1-1; 7 bases are shared with TRBD1. Trimming removed 2 bases from V and 5 bases from J; junction bases left unmatched: 2. The germline CDR1 and CDR2 sequences are MNHEY and SVGAGI. This CDR3 comprises 13 residues. The CDR3 reads CASSYATGTEAFF. The CDR3 nucleotides are TGTGCCAGCAGTTACGCGACAGGGACTGAAGCTTTCTTT.

This clone was found a few times. This chain links TRBV7-9 with TRBJ2-6, with D hard to call. V was cut by 4 bases and J by 7 bases, with 8 bases left in between. The germline V gene encodes CDR1 SEHNR and CDR2 FQNEAQ (reference sequence). CDR3 length equals 13 residues. CDR3 sequence reads: CASSSSLANVLTF. CDR3 DNA sequence: TGTGCCAGCAGCTCGAGTCTCGCCAACGTCCTGACTTTC.

This clone was counted once. V is TRBV14 and J is TRBJ1-1; D is unclear. This CDR3 comprises 15 residues. The V end was cut by 5 bases, the J end by 0 bases, with 13 bases between. Per the germline V gene, CDR1 is SGHDN and CDR2 is FVKESK. Written as DNA, the CDR3 is TGTGCCAGCAGCTCACTAGGACGGATGAACACTGAAGCTTTCTTT. Translated: CASSSLGRMNTEAFF.

J is TRBJ1-1 and V is TRBV20-1; possible D gene TRBD1, 6 bases. V lost 3 bases, J lost 11 bases, and 13 bases lay in between. This CDR3 is built from 11 residues. Germline CDR1 reads DFQATT; CDR2 reads SNEGSKA (reference sequence). CDR3 sequence reads: CSASPGVQAFF. The CDR3 nucleotides are TGCAGTGCTAGCCCAGGGGTACAGGCTTTCTTT.

The CDR3 nucleotides read TGTGCCAGCAGCACCCTCCGGCGGGGCTCCTACAATGAGCAGTTCTTC. The encoded protein is CASSTLRRGSYNEQFF. The V and J genes are TRBV7-8 and TRBJ2-1, with D perhaps matching TRBD2 (6 bases). V shed 5 bases and J shed 0 bases, with 14 bases lying between them. The CDR3 has 16 residues. Germline CDR1 is SGHVS and CDR2 is FQNEAQ.

This rearrangement joins TRBV4-2 to TRBJ1-2; possibly TRBD1 for D (5 bases). Trimming took 4 bases from V and 10 from J, leaving 10 bases between them. Germline V gene sequence: CDR1 LGHNA, CDR2 YNFKEQ. The CDR3 spans 11 residues. The CDR3 is CASSPGETYTF. The CDR3 bases are TGTGCCAGCAGCCCGGGGGAAACCTACACCTTC.

The chain combines TRBV15 with TRBJ1-5; D is ambiguous. The germline V gene encodes CDR1 LNHNV and CDR2 YYDKDF (reference sequence). V lost 2 bases to trimming and J lost 7 bases, with 12 bases between them. The CDR3 runs 14 residues. CDR3 in amino acids: CATSRPGWAQPQHF. In DNA form, the CDR3 reads TGTGCCACCAGCAGACCCGGTTGGGCCCAGCCCCAGCATTTT.

The chain employs TRBV5-1 and TRBJ1-2; no reliable D call. The length of the CDR3 is 15 residues. Trimming pared 0 bases from V and 8 bases from J, leaving 17 bases between. Germline CDR1 reads SGHRS; CDR2 reads YFSETQ. This CDR3 is CASSLVEPGGPGYTF. CDR3 nucleotide sequence: TGCGCCAGCAGCTTGGTTGAGCCGGGAGGGCCCGGCTACACCTTC. Based on the CDR3 plus reference TRBV5-1 and TRBJ1-2, the full variable domain is KAGVTQTPRYLIKTRGQQVTLSCSPISGHRSVSWYQQTPGQGLQFLFEYFSETQRNKGNFPGRFSGRQFSNSRSEMNVSTLELGDSALYLCASSLVEPGGPGYTFGSGTRLTVV.

The rearrangement uses TRBV7-9 and TRBJ2-1, with D hard to call. Trimming left V 5 bases short and J 6 bases short, with 11 bases between. CDR1 SEHNR and CDR2 FQNEAQ come from the germline V gene (reference sequence). The CDR3 is 13 amino acids. This chain's CDR3 is CASSPPASNEQFF. The CDR3 DNA reads TGTGCCAGCAGCCCCCCCGCGAGCAATGAGCAGTTCTTC.

In its sample, this clone was seen a few times. The CDR3 sequence: CASSVGQGAFEAFF. The CDR3 region has the DNA TGTGCCAGTAGTGTCGGACAGGGGGCGTTTGAAGCTTTCTTT. The chain joins TRBV19 to TRBJ1-1; TRBD1 agrees at 11 bases. The junction had 6 bases not matched to a gene; V was cut back by 5 bases and J by 7 bases. Per the germline V gene, CDR1 is LNHDA and CDR2 is SQIVND (reference sequence). The CDR3 contains 14 residues.

The chain is built from TRBV6-4 and TRBJ2-2; 8 nucleotides align to TRBD2. The length of the CDR3 is 16 residues. Unmatched junction bases numbered 7, after V lost 5 bases and J lost 2 bases. Germline V gene sequence: CDR1 MRHNA, CDR2 SNTAGT. In DNA, the CDR3 is TGTGCCAGCAGTCAGGGAATAGCGGGAAACACCGGGGAGCTGTTTTTT. Translated: CASSQGIAGNTGELFF.

This clone was observed a single time. The chain recombines TRBV6-5 with TRBJ2-7, with D unresolved. V lost 5 bases to trimming and J lost 2 bases, with 13 bases between them. Germline CDR1 MNHEY, CDR2 SVGAGI. The CDR3 extends over 14 amino acids. This CDR3 is CASSASRGTYEQYF. Here the CDR3 DNA reads TGTGCCAGCAGTGCGAGTAGAGGCACCTACGAGCAGTACTTC.

The V gene is TRBV11-3, the J gene TRBJ2-1; the match to TRBD2 covers 8 bases. Per the germline V gene, CDR1 is SGHNT and CDR2 is YENEEA. Trimming cost V 5 bases and J 6 bases; bases outside gene matches: 3. The CDR3 sequence is 13 residues long. DNA for the CDR3: TGTGCCAGCAGCCTCGGGACTAGCAATGAGCAGTTCTTC. It translates to CASSLGTSNEQFF. Together with reference TRBV11-3 and TRBJ2-1, the CDR3 gives the full variable domain: EAGVVQSPRYKIIEKKQPVAFWCNPISGHNTLYWYLQNLGQGPELLIRYENEEAVDDSQLPKDRFSAERLKGVDSTLKIQPAELGDSAVYLCASSLGTSNEQFFGPGTRLTVL.

This clone was found a few times. This chain uses TRBV9 with TRBJ1-2, with D tentatively TRBD1 (5 bases). Between the trimmed V and J ends, which lost 3 bases and 2 bases, there was a span of 8 bases. The CDR3 loop spans 13 amino acids. Germline lookup yields CDR1 SGDLS and CDR2 YYNGEE. This CDR3 is CASSADRNYGYTF. The CDR3 nucleotides read TGTGCCAGCAGCGCTGACAGAAACTATGGCTACACCTTC. The full variable domain, with the rest looked up from reference TRBV9 and TRBJ1-2, is DSGVTQTPKHLITATGQRVTLRCSPRSGDLSVYWYQQSLDQGLQFLIQYYNGEERAKGNILERFSAQQFPDLHSELNLSSLELGDSALYFCASSADRNYGYTFGSGTRLTVV.

This chain connects TRBV29-1 to TRBJ1-2; maybe TRBD1 (6 bases). The CDR3 totals 13 residues. The V end was cut by 3 bases, the J end by 8 bases, with 16 bases between. The V gene's germline CDR1 is SQVTM and CDR2 ANQGSEA. DNA of the CDR3: TGCAGCGTTGACACGTACAGGGTTAACGGCTACACCTTC. Residues: CSVDTYRVNGYTF.

This rearrangement joins TRBV5-1 to TRBJ2-3; D might be TRBD2 (5 bases). The CDR3 loop spans 13 amino acids. Germline V lookup: CDR1 SGHRS, CDR2 YFSETQ. V was cut by 0 bases and J by 10 bases, with 12 bases left in between. CDR3 nucleotide sequence: TGCGCCAGCAGCTTGGAAGGAGGAGCTCCGCAGTATTTT. Translating gives CASSLEGGAPQYF.

The genes are TRBV5-1 and TRBJ1-6, with a tentative D call TRBD1 (6 bases). Trimming stripped 2 bases from V and 7 bases from J, with 10 bases between. The CDR3 has 14 amino acids. Germline assignment: CDR1 SGHRS and CDR2 YFSETQ. CDR3 nucleotides: TGCGCCAGCAGCTTTTCAGACAGGAATTCACCCCTCCACTTT. Translation: CASSFSDRNSPLHF.

The chain couples TRBV5-6 to TRBJ2-7; 7 bases agree with TRBD2. CDR3 length equals 13 residues. The junction had 6 bases not matched to a gene; V was cut back by 4 bases and J by 5 bases. Germline V CDR1 and CDR2: SGHDT, YYEEEE. Here the CDR3 reads CASSPIGTNEQYF. The CDR3, as DNA: TGTGCCAGCAGCCCAATCGGGACTAACGAGCAGTACTTC. The entire variable domain, with the rest obtained from reference TRBV5-6 and TRBJ2-7, is as follows: DAGVTQSPTHLIKTRGQQVTLRCSPKSGHDTVSWYQQALGQGPQFIFQYYEEEERQRGNFPDRFSGHQFPNYSSELNVNALLLGDSALYLCASSPIGTNEQYFGPGTRLTVT.

V and J are TRBV19 and TRBJ2-6; TRBD1 is a possible D gene (5 bases). Trimming shortened V by 4 bases and J by 0 bases, and 10 bases separated the two germline ends. Looked up from germline, CDR1 is LNHDA and CDR2 is SQIVND (reference sequence). The CDR3 has 16 residues. This CDR3 reads CASSSRAVSGANVLTF. CDR3 nucleotides: TGTGCCAGTAGTAGCAGGGCAGTCTCTGGGGCCAACGTCCTGACTTTC. Using reference TRBV19 and TRBJ2-6 for the parts outside the CDR3, the full variable domain is DGGITQSPKYLFRKEGQNVTLSCEQNLNHDAMYWYRQDPGQGLRLIYYSQIVNDFQKGDIAEGYSVSREKKESFPLTVTSAQKNPTAFYLCASSSRAVSGANVLTFGAGSRLTVL.

CDR3 region: CASSVREKGNQPQHF. DNA of the CDR3: TGTGCCAGCAGTGTCAGGGAAAAAGGGAATCAGCCCCAGCATTTT. V and J are TRBV2 and TRBJ1-5, with D possibly being TRBD1 (5 bases). The germline gives CDR1 SNHLY, CDR2 FYNNEI. V lost 4 bases and J lost 4, with 14 bases in between. The CDR3 covers 15 residues. The full variable domain, with the rest looked up from reference TRBV2 and TRBJ1-5, is EPEVTQTPSHQVTQMGQEVILRCVPISNHLYFYWYRQILGQKVEFLVSFYNNEISEKSEIFDDQFSVERPDGSNFTLKIRSTKLEDSAMYFCASSVREKGNQPQHFGDGTRLSIL.

This clone was found a few times. This chain connects TRBV6-6 to TRBJ1-5, with no clear D. V lost 7 bases to trimming and J lost 7 bases, with 11 bases between them. This CDR3 spans 12 amino acids. Germline assignment: CDR1 MNHNY and CDR2 SVGAGI (reference sequence). The CDR3 nucleotides read TGTGCCAGCACCGGAGGGCGGCAGCCCCAGCATTTT. Its translation: CASTGGRQPQHF.